One sample yielded the 17 T cell receptor beta chains listed below, sequenced in a study of T cells in Graves' hyperthyroidism and ophthalmopathy. RNA transcripts gave rise to amplified TCR beta CDR3 regions. TCR CDR3 regions were first amplified by RT-PCR with HTBI primers. TCRdb analysed the multiplex PCR reads with MiXCR anew, one entry per CDR3 protein. Of under 300,000 distinct CDR3 sequences in the sample, approximately 21% are singletons; the top ten hold under 65%. The sample taken for sequencing was blood. The receptors here all came from a young man with Graves' ophthalmopathy.

Regarding this clonotype: A read error may be the cause here, since a much bigger clone is one base away. V and J are TRBV14 and TRBJ2-2; D is perhaps TRBD2 (9 bases). V gave up 2 bases and J gave up 0 bases, with 28 bases separating them. The CDR3 spans 22 residues. The germline CDR1 and CDR2 sequences are SGHDN and FVKESK. CDR3 nucleotides: TGTGCCAGCAGCCAACGTAGGACAGGGTTGCTAGCGGGAAAAGCGAACACCGGGGAGCTGTTTTTT. This gives the protein CASSQRRTGLLAGKANTGELFF.

The chain uses TRBV9 and TRBJ2-5; D is possibly TRBD1 (6 bases). This CDR3 is 15 amino acids long. V lost 0 bases and J 5 bases, leaving 14 bases between the germline ends. CDR1 is SGDLS and CDR2 is YYNGEE in the germline V gene. CDR3 bases: TGTGCCAGCAGCGTAGACCAGGGGACCGGGGAGACCCAGTACTTC. It codes for CASSVDQGTGETQYF.

This clonotype was seen ten or more times. The CDR3 region has the DNA TGTGCCAGCAGCCACGGAGAGACCCAGTACTTC. Its translation is CASSHGETQYF. The chain has TRBV11-3 and TRBJ2-5; D is undetermined. CDR3 length equals 11 residues. V was shortened by 5 bases and J by 4 bases, with 5 bases between the two germline ends. CDR1 is SGHNT, CDR2 YENEEA, per germline.

This clonotype was picked up one time. The rearrangement links TRBV7-9 to TRBJ2-1; TRBD2 is a possible D gene (5 bases). Germline V CDR1 and CDR2: SEHNR, FQNEAQ (reference sequence). V shed 5 bases and J shed 6 bases, with 17 bases lying between them. The CDR3 runs to 15 residues. The DNA for the CDR3 is TGTGCCAGCAGCACGACCGACCGGGCGGGCAATGAGCAGTTCTTC. Its translation: CASSTTDRAGNEQFF. The whole variable domain, remainder taken from reference TRBV7-9 and TRBJ2-1, is DTGVSQNPRHKITKRGQNVTFRCDPISEHNRLYWYRQTLGQGPEFLTYFQNEAQLEKSRLLSDRFSAERPKGSFSTLEIQRTEQGDSAMYLCASSTTDRAGNEQFFGPGTRLTVL.

Comment on this clonotype: One end of the junction does not line up with germline, which may come from a read error. This rearrangement joins TRBV7-9 to TRBJ1-1; no firm D call. The CDR3 is made up of 15 amino acids. The V gene's germline CDR1 is SEHNR and CDR2 FQNEAQ (reference sequence). CDR3: CASSLLGTLNTEALF. CDR3 bases: TGTGCCAGCAGCTTATTGGGCACCTTGAACACTGAAGCTCTCTTT.

J is TRBJ2-1 and V is TRBV10-2; 10 bases match TRBD2. The germline CDR1 and CDR2 sequences are WSHSY and SAAADI. This CDR3 region has 17 residues. After removal of 6 bases from V and 2 bases from J, the junction contained 10 bases not matched to a gene. This chain's CDR3 is CASSTSGTKLPYNEQFF. The CDR3 nucleotides are TGCGCCAGCAGCACTAGCGGGACCAAACTACCCTACAATGAGCAGTTCTTC.

Worth noting for this clonotype: Its ends do not fully match the called genes, so a read error is possible. This sequence joins TRBV28 and TRBJ2-5; 10 nucleotides line up with TRBD2. The CDR3 has 17 residues. Germline values: CDR1 MDHEN, CDR2 SYDVKM. This CDR3 is CTSSWKKGLAMGETQYF. The CDR3, as DNA: TGTACCAGCAGTTGGAAAAAGGGACTAGCGATGGGAGAGACCCAGTACTTC.

This clonotype has at least ten counts. This chain links TRBV2 with TRBJ2-1; TRBD2 agrees at 16 bases. Germline assignment: CDR1 SNHLY and CDR2 FYNNEI. V lost 4 bases and J lost 1; bases outside the gene matches: 7. This CDR3 is built from 19 residues. The CDR3 DNA reads TGTGCCAGCAGTGCACGGGGGACTAGCGGGAGGGGGTCCTACAATGAGCAGTTCTTC. Encoded protein: CASSARGTSGRGSYNEQFF.

This clonotype was observed a handful of times. The chain joins TRBV5-1 to TRBJ2-5, with a weak D call TRBD1 (5 bases). Germline V gives CDR1 SGHRS, CDR2 YFSETQ. CDR3 length: 17 amino acids. The germline V and J ends were trimmed by 4 bases and 0 bases, with 19 bases remaining between them. CDR3 loop: CASSQLRQIKYQETQYF. CDR3 in DNA: TGCGCCAGCAGCCAATTGCGACAGATTAAGTACCAAGAGACCCAGTACTTC.

This rearrangement joins TRBV9 to TRBJ2-7, with TRBD2 identical over 9 bases. Germline lookup yields CDR1 SGDLS and CDR2 YYNGEE. V was pared by 4 bases and J by 1 base, with 6 bases of the junction left unmatched. The CDR3 is 15 residues long. The CDR3 DNA sequence: TGTGCCAGCAGCTTGTCAGCGGGAGGATCCTACGAGCAGTACTTC. Its translation: CASSLSAGGSYEQYF. The complete variable domain, with remaining parts taken from reference TRBV9 and TRBJ2-7, reads DSGVTQTPKHLITATGQRVTLRCSPRSGDLSVYWYQQSLDQGLQFLIQYYNGEERAKGNILERFSAQQFPDLHSELNLSSLELGDSALYFCASSLSAGGSYEQYFGPGTRLTVT.

V and J are TRBV7-8 and TRBJ1-1; no definite D call. Trimming took 1 base from V and 4 from J, leaving 7 bases between them. Germline V CDR1 and CDR2: SGHVS, FQNEAQ. There are 13 residues in the CDR3. CDR3 sequence (DNA): TGTGCCAGCAGCTTAGAGGAGTTCACTGAAGCTTTCTTT. The encoded protein is CASSLEEFTEAFF.

A few counts support this clonotype. The V call is TRBV7-2, the J call TRBJ2-1; the D gene is possibly TRBD1 (6 bases). Per germline, CDR1 SGHTA and CDR2 FQGNSA. Trimming left V 5 bases short and J 4 bases short, with 15 bases between. The CDR3 sequence is 15 residues long. CDR3 loop: CASSPDADSYNEQFF. CDR3 nucleotides: TGTGCCAGCAGCCCGGATGCGGACAGTTACAATGAGCAGTTCTTC.

This clonotype was seen only a few times. This rearrangement joins TRBV3-1 to TRBJ1-4; D remains unclear. V lost 0 bases and J 10 bases, leaving 30 bases between the germline ends. This CDR3 spans 20 amino acids. The germline gives CDR1 LGHDT, CDR2 YNNKEL (reference sequence). Written as DNA, the CDR3 is TGTGCCAGCAGCCAAGATCAGCGGAATCCCGTCAGTCTGGCAAAGGGAAAACTGTTTTTT. Translated: CASSQDQRNPVSLAKGKLFF.

This clonotype was seen more than once but under ten times. The J gene is TRBJ2-1, the V gene TRBV12-3 or TRBV12-4; 9 positions match TRBD2. The CDR3 covers 21 residues. Trimming took 6 bases from V and 2 from J; bases not matched to a gene: 23. The CDR3 nucleotides read TGTGCCAGCAGCCCGAGGTCGGGTGAGGTTGAGGGCGGGAGGGCCTACAATGAGCAGTTCTTC. This translates into CASSPRSGEVEGGRAYNEQFF.

The gene calls are TRBV18 and TRBJ2-7, with D maybe TRBD1 (8 bases). The CDR3 loop spans 14 amino acids. Germline V CDR1 and CDR2: KGHSH, LQKENI. Trimming took off 6 bases at V and 2 bases at J, with 14 bases between the two ends. CDR3 bases: TGTGCCAGCTCGTTCACAGGGGGGGCCTACGAGCAGTACTTC. Protein product: CASSFTGGAYEQYF.

This clonotype was counted only a few times. The V gene is TRBV30, the J gene TRBJ1-5; no firm D call. CDR1 and CDR2 (germline): GTSNPN, SVGIG (reference sequence). The V end lost 0 bases, the J end lost 0 bases, and 15 bases lay between the germline ends. This CDR3 has 17 residues. CDR3 nucleotide sequence: TGTGCCTGGAGTGTGGAGGGTAAAGCCTATAGCAATCAGCCCCAGCATTTT. This codes for CAWSVEGKAYSNQPQHF. Variable domain in full (rest from reference TRBV30 and TRBJ1-5): SQTIHQWPATLVQPVGSPLSLECTVEGTSNPNLYWYRQAAGRGLQLLFYSVGIGQISSEVPQNLSASRPQDRQFILSSKKLLLSDSGFYLCAWSVEGKAYSNQPQHFGDGTRLSIL.

This clonotype was detected many times. The rearrangement uses TRBV27 and TRBJ2-7; 9 bases align to TRBD2. Germline CDR1 and CDR2: MNHEY and SMNVEV (reference sequence). The CDR3 length is 13 residues. V was pared by 6 bases and J by 6 bases, with 6 bases of the junction left unmatched. For the CDR3, the DNA is TGTGCCAGCAGGGAGCGGGAGGTGAGCGAGCAGTACTTC. Translation: CASREREVSEQYF.